These T cell receptor beta chains were read from a single sample in a study of blood T cell repertoires in COVID-19. Repertoires were generated with immunoSEQ multiplex PCR, while TCRdb's copy carries only in-frame clones and drops some. This table has some 150,000 clones, approximately 84% appearing once. Sequencing input: peripheral blood. The receptors were gathered from a human donor with acute or convalescent COVID-19. The donor label of this sample is uncertain. The CDR3 runs from the conserved cysteine through the conserved F or W. A D gene is named only where the DNA matches it firmly. Only some rows state a clone size, as once, few, many or a class for expanded clones.

v_gene	j_gene	abundance	d_gene	len	CDR3aa	CDR3nt
TRBV4-3	TRBJ2-7	-	-	15	CASSQDPGHSYEQYF	TGCGCCAGCAGCCAAGATCCCGGACATTCCTACGAGCAGTACTTC
TRBV18	TRBJ1-5	-	-	14	CASSPGFSNQPQHF	TGTGCCAGCTCCCCGGGGTTTAGCAATCAGCCCCAGCATTTT
TRBV11-3	TRBJ2-5	-	TRBD2	15	CASSPGTSAQETQYF	TGTGCCAGCAGCCCCGGGACTAGCGCCCAAGAGACCCAGTACTTC
TRBV29-1	TRBJ2-7	-	TRBD1	13	CSAGTGDRYEQYF	TGCAGCGCCGGGACAGGGGACCGCTACGAGCAGTACTTC
TRBV3-1/TRBV3-2	TRBJ2-3	-	TRBD2	15	CASSTSGRSTDTQYF	TGTGCCAGCAGCACTAGCGGGAGGTCCACAGATACGCAGTATTTT
TRBV7-6	TRBJ2-2	-	TRBD1	17	CASSLRPGQGTPGELFF	TGTGCCAGCAGCTTAAGACCGGGACAGGGAACTCCCGGGGAGCTGTTTTTT
TRBV5-4	TRBJ2-2	-	TRBD2	15	CASSLGGGAGGELFF	TGTGCCAGCAGCTTGGGCGGGGGGGCGGGCGGGGAGCTGTTTTTT
TRBV6-5	TRBJ1-1	-	-	13	CASRYTGNTEAFF	TGTGCCAGCAGGTACACGGGGAACACTGAAGCTTTCTTT
TRBV6-5	TRBJ2-7	-	TRBD1	14	CASSNPPGGTEQYF	TGTGCCAGCAGTAATCCTCCAGGGGGCACCGAGCAGTACTTC
TRBV19	TRBJ1-5	few	TRBD1	13	CASSPDRVQPQHF	TGTGCCAGTAGTCCGGACAGGGTTCAGCCCCAGCATTTT
TRBV24-1	TRBJ2-3	-	TRBD1	16	CATSDLRTGGSDTQYF	TGTGCCACCAGTGATTTGAGGACAGGGGGATCAGATACGCAGTATTTT
TRBV9	TRBJ1-2	-	TRBD1	14	CASTMTQGNYGYTF	TGTGCCAGCACCATGACACAGGGGAACTATGGCTACACCTTC
TRBV5-4	TRBJ2-3	-	TRBD2	16	CASSLVSGGNTDTQYF	TGTGCCAGCAGCTTGGTTAGCGGGGGGAACACAGATACGCAGTATTTT
TRBV29-1	TRBJ1-2	-	-	13	CSVASGVLGGYTF	TGCAGCGTTGCATCGGGTGTGCTCGGGGGCTACACCTTC
TRBV2	TRBJ2-2	-	TRBD2	12	CASRGGPGELFF	TGTGCCAGCCGGGGGGGCCCCGGGGAGCTGTTTTTT
TRBV6-2/TRBV6-3	TRBJ1-1	-	TRBD1	18	CASSYSRQGENLNTEAFF	TGTGCCAGCAGTTACTCGAGACAGGGTGAAAATTTGAACACTGAAGCTTTCTTT
TRBV5-1	TRBJ2-2	-	-	15	CASSLLAANTGELFF	TGCGCCAGCAGCTTGTTGGCTGCGAACACCGGGGAGCTGTTTTTT
TRBV4-1	TRBJ2-1	-	-	15	CASSQYRAGSGEQFF	TGCGCCAGCAGCCAATATAGGGCAGGGTCGGGTGAGCAGTTCTTC
TRBV25-1	TRBJ2-5	-	TRBD1	15	CASSDPGQGTETQYF	TGTGCCAGCAGTGACCCGGGACAGGGGACGGAGACCCAGTACTTC
TRBV12-3/TRBV12-4	TRBJ2-5	-	TRBD1	13	CASTQGAIETQYF	TGTGCCAGCACCCAGGGGGCTATTGAGACCCAGTACTTC
TRBV10-3	TRBJ1-5	once	TRBD1	14	CAIREGQENQPQHF	TGCGCCATCAGAGAAGGACAGGAGAATCAGCCCCAGCATTTT
TRBV5-5	TRBJ2-1	-	TRBD2	18	CASSLTGTSGTLYNEQFF	TGTGCCAGCAGCTTGACTGGGACTAGCGGGACCCTTTACAATGAGCAGTTCTTC
TRBV6-6	TRBJ1-2	-	-	13	CASSYTDGYGYTF	TGTGCCAGCAGTTACACAGACGGCTATGGCTACACCTTC
TRBV30	TRBJ2-3	-	TRBD1	15	CAWRGQGLGTDTQYF	TGTGCCTGGAGGGGACAGGGGCTGGGGACAGATACGCAGTATTTT
TRBV5-1	TRBJ2-3	-	TRBD2	16	CASSLDTSGMGDTQYF	TGCGCCAGCAGCTTGGATACTAGCGGGATGGGGGATACGCAGTATTTT
TRBV12-3/TRBV12-4	TRBJ1-5	-	-	13	CASSFREGQPQHF	TGTGCCAGCAGTTTCCGGGAGGGCCAGCCCCAGCATTTT
TRBV28	TRBJ1-6	few	TRBD1	15	CASLKEGTGAQPLHF	TGTGCCAGCCTGAAAGAAGGGACAGGGGCCCAACCCCTCCACTTT
TRBV6-5	TRBJ1-2	-	-	13	CASRETENYGYTF	TGTGCCAGCAGGGAGACGGAGAACTATGGCTACACCTTC
TRBV7-2	TRBJ2-3	-	-	16	CASSLVGGAGQDTQYF	TGTGCCAGCAGCTTAGTAGGAGGAGCGGGTCAAGATACGCAGTATTTT
TRBV19	TRBJ2-5	-	-	15	CASRNISLAQETQYF	TGTGCCAGTAGAAATATCTCACTAGCCCAAGAGACCCAGTACTTC
TRBV6-1	TRBJ2-1	-	TRBD2	15	CASSSGTSGGYEQFF	TGTGCCAGCAGTTCCGGGACTAGCGGGGGATACGAGCAGTTCTTC
TRBV11-3	TRBJ2-2	-	-	14	CASSLGGITGELFF	TGTGCCAGCAGCTTAGGCGGGATCACCGGGGAGCTGTTTTTT
TRBV24-1	TRBJ1-2	-	TRBD1	13	CATRGQGRSSYTF	TGTGCCACCAGGGGACAGGGGAGGAGTAGCTACACCTTC
TRBV3-1/TRBV3-2	TRBJ2-2	once	TRBD1	15	CASSLTGKSTGELFF	TGTGCCAGCAGCTTGACAGGGAAGAGCACCGGGGAGCTGTTTTTT
TRBV19	TRBJ1-3	-	TRBD1	14	CATQTGEFGNTIYF	TGTGCCACTCAGACAGGGGAATTCGGAAACACCATATATTTT
TRBV11-2	TRBJ1-1	once	-	15	CASSLTQRRRPEAFF	TGTGCCAGCAGCTTAACCCAGCGGAGGCGGCCTGAAGCTTTCTTT
TRBV6-1	TRBJ2-2	-	-	12	CASSGERGELFF	TGTGCCTCGTCAGGGGAGAGAGGGGAGCTGTTTTTT
TRBV5-4	TRBJ1-3	-	-	12	CASRTDGNTIYF	TGTGCCAGCAGGACTGATGGAAACACCATATATTTT
TRBV5-6	TRBJ2-1	-	-	17	CASSKRLVSPTYNEQFF	TGTGCCAGCAGCAAAAGACTAGTTTCCCCGACTTACAATGAGCAGTTCTTC
TRBV6-6	TRBJ1-6	-	-	14	CASSPGQYNSPLHF	TGTGCCAGCAGCCCCGGACAGTATAATTCACCCCTCCACTTT
TRBV7-9	TRBJ2-1	-	TRBD1	16	CASSSLLGTGYNEQFF	TGTGCCAGCAGCTCTCTTCTCGGGACAGGTTACAATGAGCAGTTCTTC
TRBV6-5	TRBJ1-6	few	TRBD1	15	CASRRQGSDNSPLHF	TGTGCCAGCAGAAGACAGGGGAGCGATAATTCACCCCTCCACTTT
TRBV11-2	TRBJ1-3	-	-	15	CASSLAQDSGNTIYF	TGTGCCAGCAGCTTGGCTCAGGACTCTGGAAACACCATATATTTT
TRBV13	TRBJ1-2	-	-	14	CASSLGGSNYGYTF	TGTGCCAGCAGCTTAGGGGGGAGCAACTATGGCTACACCTTC
TRBV29-1	TRBJ1-1	-	-	14	CSVAPPGPNTEAFF	TGCAGCGTTGCCCCTCCAGGGCCGAACACTGAAGCTTTCTTT
TRBV20-1	TRBJ1-2	once	-	11	CSAPGQYGYTF	TGCAGTGCACCCGGACAGTATGGCTACACCTTC
TRBV28	TRBJ2-1	-	TRBD2	15	CASRGRDLAYNEQFF	TGTGCCAGCCGAGGGAGGGACTTGGCCTACAATGAGCAGTTCTTC
TRBV5-1	TRBJ2-3	-	-	15	CASSSAGQSTDTQYF	TGCGCCAGCAGCTCGGCGGGACAGAGCACAGATACGCAGTATTTT
TRBV10-3	TRBJ1-4	few	TRBD1	17	CAISESIGGQTNEKLFF	TGTGCCATCAGTGAGTCTATTGGGGGACAGACGAATGAAAAACTGTTTTTT
TRBV28	TRBJ2-1	-	-	14	CASSTPAQSDEQFF	TGTGCCAGCAGTACCCCCGCACAGTCTGATGAGCAGTTCTTC
TRBV4-3	TRBJ1-2	-	-	20	CASSQEGPEADTGANYGYTF	TGCGCCAGCAGCCAAGAGGGGCCGGAAGCAGATACGGGGGCTAACTATGGCTACACCTTC